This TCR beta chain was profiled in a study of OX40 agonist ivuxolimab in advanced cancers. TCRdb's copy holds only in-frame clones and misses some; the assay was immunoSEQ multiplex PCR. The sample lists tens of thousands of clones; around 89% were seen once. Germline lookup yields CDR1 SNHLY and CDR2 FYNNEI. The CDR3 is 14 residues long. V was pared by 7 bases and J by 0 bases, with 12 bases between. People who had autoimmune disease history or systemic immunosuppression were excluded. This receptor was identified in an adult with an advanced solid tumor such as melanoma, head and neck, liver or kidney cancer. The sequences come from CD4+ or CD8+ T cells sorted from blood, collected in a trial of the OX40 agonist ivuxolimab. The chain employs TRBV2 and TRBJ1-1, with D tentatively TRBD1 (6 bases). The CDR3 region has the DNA TGTGCCAGCACCACGGGGGGGCTGAACACTGAAGCTTTCTTT. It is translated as CASTTGGLNTEAFF.